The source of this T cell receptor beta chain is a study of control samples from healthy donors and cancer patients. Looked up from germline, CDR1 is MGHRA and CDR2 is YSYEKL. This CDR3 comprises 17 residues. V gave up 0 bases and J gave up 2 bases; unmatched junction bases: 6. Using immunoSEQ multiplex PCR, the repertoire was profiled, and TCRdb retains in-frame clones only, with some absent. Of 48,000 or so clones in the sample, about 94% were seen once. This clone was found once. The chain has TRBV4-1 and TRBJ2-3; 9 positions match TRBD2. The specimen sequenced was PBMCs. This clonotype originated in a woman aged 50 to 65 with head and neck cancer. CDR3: CASSQDGAGGFTDTQYF. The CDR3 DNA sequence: TGCGCCAGCAGCCAAGATGGGGCGGGGGGGTTCACAGATACGCAGTATTTT.